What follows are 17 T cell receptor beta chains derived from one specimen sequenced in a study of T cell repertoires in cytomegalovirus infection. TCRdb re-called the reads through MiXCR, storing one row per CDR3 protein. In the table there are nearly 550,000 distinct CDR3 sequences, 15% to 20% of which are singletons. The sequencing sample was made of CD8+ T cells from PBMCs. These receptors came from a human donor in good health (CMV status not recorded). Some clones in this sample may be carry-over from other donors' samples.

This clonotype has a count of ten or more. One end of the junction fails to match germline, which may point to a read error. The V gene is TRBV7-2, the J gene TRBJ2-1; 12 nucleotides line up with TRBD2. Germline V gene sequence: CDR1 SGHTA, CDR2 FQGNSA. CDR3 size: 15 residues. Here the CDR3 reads CASSLAGGPSNEQFF. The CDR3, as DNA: TGTGCCAGCAGCCTAGCGGGAGGGCCGAGTAATGAGCAGTTCTTC.

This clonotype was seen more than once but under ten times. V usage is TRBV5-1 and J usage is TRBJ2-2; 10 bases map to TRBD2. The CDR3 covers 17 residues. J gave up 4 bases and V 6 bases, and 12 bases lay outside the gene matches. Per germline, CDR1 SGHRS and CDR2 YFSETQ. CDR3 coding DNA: TGCGCCAGCAACCCTCTTAGCGGGAGGCCTCTCACCGGGGAGCTGTTTTTT. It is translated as CASNPLSGRPLTGELFF.

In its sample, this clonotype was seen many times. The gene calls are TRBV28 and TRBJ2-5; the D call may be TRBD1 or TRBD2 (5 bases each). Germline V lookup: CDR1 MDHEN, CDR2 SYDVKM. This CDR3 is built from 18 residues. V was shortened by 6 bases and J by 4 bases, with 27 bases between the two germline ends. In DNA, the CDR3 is TGTGCCAGCAGCCGTAGCTCTATCTCGGGACGAATTCCAGAGACCCAGTACTTC. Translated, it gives CASSRSSISGRIPETQYF. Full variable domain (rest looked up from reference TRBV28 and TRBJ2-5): DVKVTQSSRYLVKRTGEKVFLECVQDMDHENMFWYRQDPGLGLRLIYFSYDVKMKEKGDIPEGYSVSREKKERFSLILESASTNQTSMYLCASSRSSISGRIPETQYFGPGTRLLVL.

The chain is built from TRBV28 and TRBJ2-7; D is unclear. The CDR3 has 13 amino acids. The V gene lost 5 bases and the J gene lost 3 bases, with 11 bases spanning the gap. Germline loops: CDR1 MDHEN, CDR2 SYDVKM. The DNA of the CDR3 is TGTGCCAGCAGTATCACAGCTGACTACGAGCAGTACTTC. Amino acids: CASSITADYEQYF.

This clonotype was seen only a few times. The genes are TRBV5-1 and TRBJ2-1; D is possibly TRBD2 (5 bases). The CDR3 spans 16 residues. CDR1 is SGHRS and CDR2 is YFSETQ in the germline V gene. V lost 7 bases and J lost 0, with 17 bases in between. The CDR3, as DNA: TGCGCCAGCTCCACCGCGGGCCGTAGCTCCTACAATGAGCAGTTCTTC. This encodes CASSTAGRSSYNEQFF.

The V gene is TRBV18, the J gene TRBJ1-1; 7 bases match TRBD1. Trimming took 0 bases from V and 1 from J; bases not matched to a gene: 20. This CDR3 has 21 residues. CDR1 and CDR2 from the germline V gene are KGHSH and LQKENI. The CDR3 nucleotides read TGTGCCAGCTCACCACCTCCCGTCACTCCCTTGAACAGGGGTGGGAACACTGAAGCTTTCTTT. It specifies CASSPPPVTPLNRGGNTEAFF.

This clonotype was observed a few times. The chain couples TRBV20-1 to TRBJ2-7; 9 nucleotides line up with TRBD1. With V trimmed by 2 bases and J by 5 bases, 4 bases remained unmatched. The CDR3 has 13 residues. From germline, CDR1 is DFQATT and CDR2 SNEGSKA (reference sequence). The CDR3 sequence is CSARRGQGDEQYF. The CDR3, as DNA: TGCAGTGCTAGACGGGGACAGGGCGACGAGCAGTACTTC.

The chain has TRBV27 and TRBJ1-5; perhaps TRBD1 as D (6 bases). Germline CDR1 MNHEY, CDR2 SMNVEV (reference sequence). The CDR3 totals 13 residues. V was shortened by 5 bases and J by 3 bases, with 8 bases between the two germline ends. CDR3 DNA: TGTGCCAGCAGTAAGGGGGTCAATCAGCCCCAGCATTTT. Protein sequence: CASSKGVNQPQHF.

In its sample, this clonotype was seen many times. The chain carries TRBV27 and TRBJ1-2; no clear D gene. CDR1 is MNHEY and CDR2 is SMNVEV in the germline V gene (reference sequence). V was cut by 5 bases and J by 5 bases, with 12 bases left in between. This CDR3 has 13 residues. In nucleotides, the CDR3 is TGTGCCAGCAGTGGATCACCCTTGTATGGCTACACCTTC. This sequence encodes CASSGSPLYGYTF.

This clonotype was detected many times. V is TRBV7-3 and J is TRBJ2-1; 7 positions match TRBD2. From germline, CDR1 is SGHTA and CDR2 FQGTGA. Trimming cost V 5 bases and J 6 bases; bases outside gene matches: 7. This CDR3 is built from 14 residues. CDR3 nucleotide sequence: TGTGCCAGCAGCCCCCTCGGCGGGGGCAATGAGCAGTTCTTC. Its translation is CASSPLGGGNEQFF. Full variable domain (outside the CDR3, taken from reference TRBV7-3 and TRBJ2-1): GAGVSQTPSNKVTEKGKYVELRCDPISGHTALYWYRQSLGQGPEFLIYFQGTGAADDSGLPNDRFFAVRPEGSVSTLKIQRTERGDSAVYLCASSPLGGGNEQFFGPGTRLTVL.

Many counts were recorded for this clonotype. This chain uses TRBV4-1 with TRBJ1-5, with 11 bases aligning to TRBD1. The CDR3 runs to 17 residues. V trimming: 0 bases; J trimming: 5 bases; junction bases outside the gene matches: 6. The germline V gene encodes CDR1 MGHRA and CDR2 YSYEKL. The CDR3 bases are TGCGCCAGCAGCCAAGACCCGGACAGGGGGCCTTATCAGCCCCAGCATTTT. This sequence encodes CASSQDPDRGPYQPQHF.

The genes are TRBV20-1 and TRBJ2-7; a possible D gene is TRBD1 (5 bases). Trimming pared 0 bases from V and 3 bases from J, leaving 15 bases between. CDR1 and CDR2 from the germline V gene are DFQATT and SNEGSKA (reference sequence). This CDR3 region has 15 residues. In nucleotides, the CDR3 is TGCAGTGCTAGAGACCCGGATCGAAGGGGCTACGAGCAGTACTTC. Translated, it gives CSARDPDRRGYEQYF.

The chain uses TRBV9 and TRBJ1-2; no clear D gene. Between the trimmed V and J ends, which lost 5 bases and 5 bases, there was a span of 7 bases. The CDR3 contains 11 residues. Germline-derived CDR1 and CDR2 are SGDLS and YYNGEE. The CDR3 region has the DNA TGTGCCAGCAGAGATGCGTATGGCTACACCTTC. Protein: CASRDAYGYTF.

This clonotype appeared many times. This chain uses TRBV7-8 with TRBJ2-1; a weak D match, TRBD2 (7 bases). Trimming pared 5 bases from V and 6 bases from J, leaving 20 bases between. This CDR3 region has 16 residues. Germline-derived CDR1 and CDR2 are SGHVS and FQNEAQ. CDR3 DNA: TGTGCCAGCAGCCCCCTTGGGGGGGGGCGAGCCAATGAGCAGTTCTTC. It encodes CASSPLGGGRANEQFF.

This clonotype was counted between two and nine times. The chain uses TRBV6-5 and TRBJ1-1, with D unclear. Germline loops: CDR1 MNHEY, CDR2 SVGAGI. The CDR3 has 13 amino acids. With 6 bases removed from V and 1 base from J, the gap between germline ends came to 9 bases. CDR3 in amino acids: CASRKAANTEAFF. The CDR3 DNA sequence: TGTGCCAGCAGGAAGGCCGCGAACACTGAAGCTTTCTTT.

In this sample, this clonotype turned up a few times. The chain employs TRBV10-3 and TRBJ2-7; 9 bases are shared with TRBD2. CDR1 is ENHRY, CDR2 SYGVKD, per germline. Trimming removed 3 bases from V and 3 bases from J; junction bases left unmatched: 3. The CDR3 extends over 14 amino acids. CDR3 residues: CAISDRLAVYEQYF. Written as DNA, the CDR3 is TGTGCCATCAGTGACAGACTAGCGGTCTACGAGCAGTACTTC.

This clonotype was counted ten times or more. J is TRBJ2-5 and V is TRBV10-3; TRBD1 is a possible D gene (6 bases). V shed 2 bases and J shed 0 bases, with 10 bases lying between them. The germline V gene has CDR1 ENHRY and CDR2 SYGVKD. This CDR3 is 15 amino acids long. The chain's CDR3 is CAISEGGRDQETQYF. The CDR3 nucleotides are TGTGCCATCAGTGAGGGGGGCAGGGACCAAGAGACCCAGTACTTC.